Listed here is a single T cell receptor (beta chain). The antigen remains undetermined. The length of the CDR3 is 15 residues. From germline, CDR1 is SGHRS and CDR2 YFSETQ. V lost 0 bases and J 5 bases, leaving 14 bases between the germline ends. Libraries were prepared by immunoSEQ multiplex PCR; TCRdb keeps only in-frame clonotypes and omits some of them. Counted here are 90,000 or so clones, about 85% occurring once; the ten biggest clones make up 20% to 25%. The source of the sample is a study of cytomegalovirus exposure and HLA in healthy donors. The overall study: A subsequent analysis reported that the 110 or so validation repertoires were produced on the same platform that had also been used for the roughly 700 first-cohort repertoires. Study-wide findings and caveats: In vitro assays verified that a few CMV-associated chains recognized CMV antigens specifically.

The gene calls are TRBV5-1 and TRBJ1-1; weak D call: TRBD1 (6 bases). Sequences were obtained from PBMCs. The TCR was taken from a man between 18 and 35 years old in good health and CMV-seropositive. The CDR3 region has the DNA TGCGCCAGCAGCTTGGTGAGGGGGGGTGGTACTGAAGCTTTCTTT. This codes for CASSLVRGGGTEAFF. Full variable domain (remainder filled in from reference TRBV5-1 and TRBJ1-1): KAGVTQTPRYLIKTRGQQVTLSCSPISGHRSVSWYQQTPGQGLQFLFEYFSETQRNKGNFPGRFSGRQFSNSRSEMNVSTLELGDSALYLCASSLVRGGGTEAFFGQGTRLTVV.